Sequencing of this TCR beta chain was carried out in a study of cytomegalovirus exposure and HLA in healthy donors. Overall study results and limits: A missense variant in DCLRE1C was later tied to TCR beta V- and J-gene trimming.

Comments on this clone: Its antigen is not known.

PCR used 60 Vbeta primers and 13 Jbeta primers. Clones were sequenced by immunoSEQ multiplex PCR, and TCRdb holds only the in-frame ones, with some missing. The data show approximately 150,000 clones, 70% to 85% seen once. The V gene's germline CDR1 is SEHNR and CDR2 FQNEAQ (reference sequence). CDR3 length: 12 amino acids. Trimming removed 5 bases at V and 8 bases at J, with 12 bases between. What was sequenced was PBMCs. The chain joins TRBV7-9 to TRBJ1-2; a weak D match, TRBD1 (6 bases). The origin of this receptor is a man aged 30 to 45 in good health and CMV-seropositive. The CDR3 reads CASSPEQGGYTF. CDR3 nucleotide sequence: TGTGCCAGCAGCCCAGAGCAGGGGGGCTACACCTTC.